Given below is one TCR beta chain in context. The data derive from a study of blood T cell repertoires in COVID-19. At the level of the study: Italy, Spain and the United States were the sources of the convalescent and acute COVID-19 samples.

TCRdb's table, derived via immunoSEQ multiplex PCR, lists solely in-frame clones and lacks some. Of about 440,000 clones detected, 80% to 95% appear once; the ten largest clones hold about 0.6%. CDR3 length equals 17 residues. V shed 3 bases, J shed 5 bases, and the junction held 17 bases outside the gene matches. Looked up from germline, CDR1 is SQVTM and CDR2 is ANQGSEA. Enrolled through a virtual design, the participants were between about 18 and 100 years of age and came from under 25 US areas. Participant-reported clinical history was the basis for cohort assignment. The rearrangement links TRBV29-1 to TRBJ2-7; 9 bases align to TRBD1. The sequenced sample was PBMCs or T cells enriched from blood (not recorded which). The TCR comes from a man aged 18 to 29 who had recovered from COVID-19. The CDR3 loop reads CSVEGSVTGTGRDEQYF. The CDR3, as DNA: TGCAGCGTTGAGGGGTCGGTAACCGGGACAGGGAGAGACGAGCAGTACTTC.